The source of this T cell receptor beta chain is a study of shared T cell receptors in the human thymus. This clone appeared once. V was cut by 4 bases and J by 5 bases, with 12 bases left in between. CDR1 and CDR2 from the germline V gene are SGHRS and YFSETQ. The CDR3 contains 13 residues. Using immunoSEQ multiplex PCR, the repertoire was profiled, and TCRdb retains in-frame clones only, with some absent. This sample carries 630,000 or so clones, 80% to 90% of them seen once, and the ten largest clones take 0.0094%. These sequences were also reported in another study, on human thymus T cells. From that paper: Resections from corrective heart surgery provided thymus tissue.

The source of this sequence is a boy less than two years old with a congenital heart defect. This chain links TRBV5-1 with TRBJ1-2, with TRBD1 as a possible D gene (5 bases). The sample consisted of thymocytes. CDR3 region: CASSKQTEYGYTF. In DNA, the CDR3 is TGCGCCAGCAGCAAGCAGACAGAGTATGGCTACACCTTC.